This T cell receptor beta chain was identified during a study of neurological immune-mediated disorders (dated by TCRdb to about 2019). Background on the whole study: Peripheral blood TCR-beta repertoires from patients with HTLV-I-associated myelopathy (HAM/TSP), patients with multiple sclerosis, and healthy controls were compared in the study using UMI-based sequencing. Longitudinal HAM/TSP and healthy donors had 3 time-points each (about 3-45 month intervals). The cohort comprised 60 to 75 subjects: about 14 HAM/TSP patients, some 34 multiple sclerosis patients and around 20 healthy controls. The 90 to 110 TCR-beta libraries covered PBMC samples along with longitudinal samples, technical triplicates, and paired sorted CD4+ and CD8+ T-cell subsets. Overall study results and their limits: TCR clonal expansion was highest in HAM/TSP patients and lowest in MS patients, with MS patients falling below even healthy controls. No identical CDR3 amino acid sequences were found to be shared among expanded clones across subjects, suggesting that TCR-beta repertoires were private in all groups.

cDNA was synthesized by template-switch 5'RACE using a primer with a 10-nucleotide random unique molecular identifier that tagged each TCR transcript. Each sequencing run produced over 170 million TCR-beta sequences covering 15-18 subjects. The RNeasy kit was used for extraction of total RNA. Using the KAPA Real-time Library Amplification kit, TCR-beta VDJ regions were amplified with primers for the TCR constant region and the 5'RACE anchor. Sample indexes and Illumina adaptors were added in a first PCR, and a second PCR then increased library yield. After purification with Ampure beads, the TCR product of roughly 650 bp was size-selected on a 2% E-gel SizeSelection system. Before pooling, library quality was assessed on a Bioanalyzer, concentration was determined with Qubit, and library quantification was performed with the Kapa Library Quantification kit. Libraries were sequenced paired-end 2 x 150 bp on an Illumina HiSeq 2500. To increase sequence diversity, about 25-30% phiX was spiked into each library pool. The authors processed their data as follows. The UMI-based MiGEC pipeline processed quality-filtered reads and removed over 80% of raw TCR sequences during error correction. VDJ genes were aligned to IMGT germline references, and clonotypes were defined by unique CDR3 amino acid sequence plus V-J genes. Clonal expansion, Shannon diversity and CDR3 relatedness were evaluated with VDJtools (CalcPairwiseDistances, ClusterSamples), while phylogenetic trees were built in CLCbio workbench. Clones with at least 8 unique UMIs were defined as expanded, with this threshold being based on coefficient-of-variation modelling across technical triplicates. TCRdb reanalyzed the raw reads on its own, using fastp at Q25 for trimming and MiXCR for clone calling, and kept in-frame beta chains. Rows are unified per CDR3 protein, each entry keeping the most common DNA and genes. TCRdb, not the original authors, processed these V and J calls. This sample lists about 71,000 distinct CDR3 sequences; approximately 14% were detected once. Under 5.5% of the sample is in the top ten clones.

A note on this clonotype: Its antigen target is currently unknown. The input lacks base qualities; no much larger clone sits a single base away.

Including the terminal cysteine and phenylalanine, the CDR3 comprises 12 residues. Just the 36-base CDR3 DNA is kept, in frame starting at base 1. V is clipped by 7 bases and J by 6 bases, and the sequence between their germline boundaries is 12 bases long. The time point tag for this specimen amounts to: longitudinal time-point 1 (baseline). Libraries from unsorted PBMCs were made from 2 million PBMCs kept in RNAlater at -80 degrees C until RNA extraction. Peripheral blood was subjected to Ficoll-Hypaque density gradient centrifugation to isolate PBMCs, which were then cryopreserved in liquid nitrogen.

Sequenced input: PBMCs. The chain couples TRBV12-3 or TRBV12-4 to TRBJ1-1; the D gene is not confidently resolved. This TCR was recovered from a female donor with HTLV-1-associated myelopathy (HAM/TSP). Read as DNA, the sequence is TGTGCCAGCAACCAGGCTGGGTCTGAAGCTTTCTTT. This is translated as CASNQAGSEAFF.